The clone carrying this TCR beta chain was seen repeatedly, ten times or more. The antigen is undetermined. The source of the sample is a study of T cells after yellow fever vaccination. The J segment lost 2 bases and the V segment lost 3 bases, leaving 4 bases of the junction unmatched. There are 16 residues in the CDR3. Germline V CDR1 and CDR2: SGHNT, YYREEE (reference sequence). Study results and caveats: Most clones from primary vaccination were detected again post-booster (96% CD4, 88% CD8).

Conversion of TCR transcripts into cDNA relied on 5'RACE template switching, which added a universal primer site and UMIs. TCRdb redid the calling of the 5' RACE reads with MiXCR, one entry per CDR3 protein. The data contain 140,000 to 150,000 distinct CDR3 sequences, roughly 6.7% of them singletons. The gene calls are TRBV5-4 and TRBJ2-1, with 11 nucleotides matching TRBD2. The receptor was derived from a man in his thirties or forties who received the YFV17D yellow fever vaccine. This specimen consisted of CD4+ T cells sorted from PBMCs, obtained 10 days after the yellow fever booster vaccination. This CDR3 reads CASSWGLAETYNEQFF. CDR3 nucleotide sequence: TGTGCCAGCAGCTGGGGACTAGCGGAAACCTACAATGAGCAGTTCTTC.